These 32 T cell receptor beta chains came from one sample sequenced in a study of identical twins. TCRdb reprocessed the 5' RACE reads with MiXCR, giving one entry per CDR3 protein. This table holds fewer than 650,000 distinct CDR3 sequences, 7.1% found once. These data were likewise used in another study, on yellow fever vaccine responses in identical twins.

Material: PBMCs. Receptors were obtained from a woman under 30 in good health.

This clonotype was observed a few times. CDR3 in DNA: TGTGCCAGCAGTGAAGCGCTTCAGTACTTGGGAAACAAGGCCAAAAACATTCAGTACTTC. Protein product: CASSEALQYLGNKAKNIQYF. The rearrangement links TRBV2 to TRBJ2-4; D is unclear. This CDR3 comprises 20 residues. The germline CDR1 and CDR2 sequences are SNHLY and FYNNEI. V lost 0 bases and J 1 base, leaving 22 bases between the germline ends.

The sample holds a few counts of this clonotype. V usage is TRBV20-1 and J usage is TRBJ2-2; a weak D match, TRBD2 (7 bases). Per germline, CDR1 DFQATT and CDR2 SNEGSKA (reference sequence). This CDR3 contains 16 residues. The V gene lost 2 bases and the J gene lost 4 bases, with 17 bases spanning the gap. As DNA, the CDR3 is TGCAGTGCTAGAAAGGGGGGGACTCCCGGCACCGGGGAGCTGTTTTTT. This codes for CSARKGGTPGTGELFF.

This clonotype was seen a handful of times. The chain combines TRBV12-3 or TRBV12-4 with TRBJ2-2; unclear D gene. This CDR3 region has 14 residues. Trimming removed 7 bases at V and 4 bases at J, with 13 bases between. The CDR3 region is CASTLGVGTGELFF. The CDR3, as DNA: TGTGCCAGCACCCTTGGGGTAGGCACCGGGGAGCTGTTTTTT.

This clonotype showed up many times. The V call is TRBV2, the J call TRBJ1-5; 7 nucleotides agree with TRBD1. Trimming took 8 bases from V and 0 from J; bases not matched to a gene: 7. Germline CDR1 and CDR2: SNHLY and FYNNEI. This CDR3 is built from 15 residues. The CDR3 DNA is TGTGCCAGCCGGGGACAGATAAATAGCAATCAGCCCCAGCATTTT. Its protein product is CASRGQINSNQPQHF.

This clonotype was observed a handful of times. The V gene is TRBV7-2, the J gene TRBJ2-1; 7 positions agree with TRBD1. This CDR3 has 15 residues. With 6 bases clipped from V and 3 bases from J, the junction kept 8 bases outside the gene matches. The germline V gene encodes CDR1 SGHTA and CDR2 FQGNSA. The CDR3 here is CASRDGTEIYNEQFF. The CDR3 region has the DNA TGTGCCAGCAGGGACGGGACAGAAATCTACAATGAGCAGTTCTTC.

The rearrangement joins TRBV27 to TRBJ1-2; the D is unclear. The CDR3 has 15 residues. Germline V CDR1 and CDR2: MNHEY, SMNVEV (reference sequence). Trimming cost V 1 base and J 4 bases, with 13 bases left between them. The DNA of the CDR3 is TGTGCCAGCAGTTTATACCCCGGGATGGGCTATGGCTACACCTTC. It codes for CASSLYPGMGYGYTF.

This clonotype showed up just a few times. V usage is TRBV29-1 and J usage is TRBJ1-1, with D hard to call. The germline V gene encodes CDR1 SQVTM and CDR2 ANQGSEA. This CDR3 is built from 10 residues. V was cut by 6 bases and J by 7 bases, with 9 bases left in between. The chain's CDR3 is CSVQQREAFF. Written as DNA, the CDR3 is TGCAGCGTGCAACAGCGTGAAGCTTTCTTT.

This clonotype was observed a handful of times. The chain has TRBV19 and TRBJ2-3; D unclear. CDR3 size: 14 residues. The germline V and J ends were trimmed by 4 bases and 5 bases, with 13 bases remaining between them. Germline CDR1 LNHDA, CDR2 SQIVND (reference sequence). CDR3 residues: CASSTGGVKDTQYF. The CDR3 DNA sequence: TGTGCCAGTAGTACCGGTGGGGTAAAAGATACGCAGTATTTT.

This clonotype was counted only a few times. The chain employs TRBV12-3 or TRBV12-4 and TRBJ2-3; 8 positions match TRBD2. With 5 bases clipped from V and 2 bases from J, the junction kept 6 bases outside the gene matches. The CDR3 spans 15 residues. Here the CDR3 reads CASSMTSAVTDTQYF. The CDR3 DNA follows: TGTGCCAGCAGTATGACTAGCGCCGTCACAGATACGCAGTATTTT.

This clonotype was observed many times. The chain has TRBV7-8 and TRBJ2-1; TRBD1 agrees at 8 bases. The CDR3 is made up of 17 amino acids. The germline gives CDR1 SGHVS, CDR2 FQNEAQ. With V trimmed by 5 bases and J by 5 bases, 14 bases remained unmatched. CDR3 coding DNA: TGTGCCAGCAGCGCCGACAGGGGCACCAATTATAACAATGAGCAGTTCTTC. It encodes CASSADRGTNYNNEQFF.

This clonotype was counted ten times or more. V gene TRBV10-2 combines with J gene TRBJ2-5; no reliable D call. This CDR3 has 13 amino acids. Germline assignment: CDR1 WSHSY and CDR2 SAAADI. V lost 2 bases and J lost 7, with 11 bases in between. CDR3 nucleotide sequence: TGCGCCAGCAGTGAGCTGTCGTATGGGACCCAGTACTTC. The encoded protein is CASSELSYGTQYF.

The V call is TRBV6-1, the J call TRBJ2-6, with 7 bases matching TRBD1. V dropped 6 bases and J dropped 2; count of bases not matched to a gene: 4. From germline, CDR1 is MNHNS and CDR2 SASEGT. The CDR3 has 15 amino acids. The CDR3 nucleotides read TGTGCCAGCAGCCCACAGGGGCCTGGGGCCAACGTCCTGACTTTC. Amino acids: CASSPQGPGANVLTF.

This clonotype was picked up many times. This CDR3 reads CASSYQTNTEAFF. The CDR3 DNA is TGTGCCAGCAGTTATCAGACGAACACTGAAGCTTTCTTT. This chain links TRBV6-5 with TRBJ1-1; no reliable D call. There are 13 residues in the CDR3. V lost 3 bases to trimming and J lost 1 base, with 6 bases between them. Germline CDR1 is MNHEY and CDR2 is SVGAGI.

This clonotype was counted a few times. This chain connects TRBV18 to TRBJ2-4; the match to TRBD1 covers 7 bases. The CDR3 has 17 amino acids. Germline V gene data show CDR1 as KGHSH and CDR2 as LQKENI. Germline trimming cut 3 bases from V and 0 bases from J; bases unmatched to any gene: 8. The DNA of the CDR3 is TGTGCCAGCTCACCCCTACAGGGGAACTTAGCCAAAAACATTCAGTACTTC. Protein: CASSPLQGNLAKNIQYF.

CDR3 sequence reads: CASSRSGSGNYNEQFF. Here the CDR3 DNA reads TGTGCCAGCAGCCGGAGCGGGAGCGGAAACTACAATGAGCAGTTCTTC. The V gene is TRBV6-1, the J gene TRBJ2-1; TRBD2 matches at 8 bases. The V and J ends lost 6 bases and 3 bases, in that order; junction bases with no gene match: 10. This CDR3 contains 16 residues. The germline V gene encodes CDR1 MNHNS and CDR2 SASEGT.

This clonotype has only a few counts. This chain connects TRBV7-8 to TRBJ2-3, with TRBD2 identical over 9 bases. CDR1 and CDR2 from the germline V gene are SGHVS and FQNEAQ. Trimming removed 3 bases from V and 5 bases from J; junction bases left unmatched: 9. This CDR3 spans 16 amino acids. CDR3 in amino acids: CASSFIAAGGLDTQYF. CDR3 nucleotides: TGTGCCAGCAGCTTTATTGCAGCGGGGGGTCTAGATACGCAGTATTTT.

The rearrangement joins TRBV12-3 or TRBV12-4 to TRBJ2-2; perhaps D is TRBD1 or TRBD2 (5 bases each). V dropped 5 bases and J dropped 0 bases, with 13 bases sitting between them. The CDR3 contains 16 residues. CDR3 DNA sequence: TGTGCCAGCAGTACTGGGGACCTCACGAACACCGGGGAGCTGTTTTTT. It yields the protein CASSTGDLTNTGELFF.

There are many counts of this clonotype. This chain links TRBV12-3 or TRBV12-4 with TRBJ2-1; maybe TRBD2 (5 bases). Trimming stripped 5 bases from V and 0 bases from J, with 11 bases between. This CDR3 contains 15 residues. The CDR3 nucleotides read TGTGCCAGCAGTCCCCCGGGGAACTCCTACAATGAGCAGTTCTTC. It codes for CASSPPGNSYNEQFF.

The CDR3 coding sequence is TGTGCCAGCAGCGCCCGACTGAAGGACAATGAGCAGTTCTTC. Amino acids: CASSARLKDNEQFF. The chain links TRBV9 to TRBJ2-1; no clear D. Germline lookup yields CDR1 SGDLS and CDR2 YYNGEE. The CDR3 contains 14 residues. Trimming took off 3 bases at V and 5 bases at J, with 12 bases between the two ends.

In this sample, this clonotype turned up a few times. The DNA for the CDR3 is TGCGCCAGCAGCCAAGAGGGGCTGAGAAGCTCTGGAAACACCATATATTTT. Encoded protein: CASSQEGLRSSGNTIYF. The chain couples TRBV4-1 to TRBJ1-3; D may be TRBD1 (5 bases). V dropped 0 bases and J dropped 0 bases, with 12 bases sitting between them. The CDR3 length is 17 residues. CDR1 and CDR2 (germline): MGHRA, YSYEKL.

The chain employs TRBV4-1 and TRBJ2-3, with D possibly called TRBD1 or TRBD2 (5 bases each). Germline V CDR1 and CDR2: MGHRA, YSYEKL. The germline V and J ends were trimmed by 2 bases and 2 bases, with 17 bases remaining between them. The CDR3 has 17 residues. CDR3: CASSQFPKGPYTDTQYF. The CDR3 nucleotides read TGCGCCAGCAGCCAATTCCCCAAGGGACCATACACAGATACGCAGTATTTT.

This clonotype has ten or more counts. J is TRBJ2-7 and V is TRBV5-1; weak D call: TRBD1 (5 bases). Germline CDR1 and CDR2: SGHRS and YFSETQ. The germline V and J ends were trimmed by 4 bases and 6 bases, with 11 bases remaining between them. CDR3 size: 12 residues. CDR3 residues: CASSLQGREQYF. The CDR3 DNA follows: TGCGCCAGCAGCCTTCAGGGTCGCGAGCAGTACTTC.

The rearrangement joins TRBV12-3 or TRBV12-4 to TRBJ2-2, with 7 bases fitting TRBD2. The CDR3 extends over 15 amino acids. With V trimmed by 8 bases and J by 5 bases, 11 bases remained unmatched. Here the CDR3 DNA reads TGTGCCAGCCTGCCCGGACTAGTGAGGACCGGGGAGCTGTTTTTT. Protein sequence: CASLPGLVRTGELFF.

The table lists this clonotype with many counts. The chain joins TRBV7-2 to TRBJ1-2; 8 bases line up with TRBD1. CDR3 size: 15 residues. Looked up from germline, CDR1 is SGHTA and CDR2 is FQGNSA. Trimming took 2 bases from V and 2 from J; bases not matched to a gene: 4. CDR3: CASSLTTGGNYGYTF. Here the CDR3 DNA reads TGTGCCAGCAGCTTAACTACAGGGGGAAACTATGGCTACACCTTC.

This clonotype has ten or more counts. The chain couples TRBV10-3 to TRBJ2-1; TRBD1 agrees at 9 bases. Per the germline V gene, CDR1 is ENHRY and CDR2 is SYGVKD. The CDR3 is made up of 14 amino acids. Trimming at V came to 7 bases and at J to 9 bases, leaving 10 bases not matched to a gene. The CDR3 DNA follows: TGTGCCATCACTGGGGGACAGGGTAACGGTGAGCAGTTCTTC. Protein product: CAITGGQGNGEQFF.

The chain is built from TRBV5-8 and TRBJ2-7; possibly TRBD1 for D (6 bases). The V gene lost 8 bases and the J gene lost 2 bases, with 23 bases spanning the gap. The germline CDR1 and CDR2 sequences are SGHTS and YDEGEE. CDR3 length: 16 amino acids. This CDR3 reads CASTPGRQVLTYEQYF. The CDR3 DNA reads as TGTGCCAGTACCCCGGGCAGACAGGTCTTAACCTACGAGCAGTACTTC.

J is TRBJ1-1 and V is TRBV29-1, with 11 bases identical to TRBD1. This CDR3 contains 12 residues. The germline CDR1 and CDR2 sequences are SQVTM and ANQGSEA. J lost 11 bases, V lost 6 bases, and 8 bases had no gene match. The CDR3 DNA follows: TGCAGCGTACGGGACAGGGGGTTGCGGGCTTTCTTT. Translation: CSVRDRGLRAFF.

The chain couples TRBV29-1 to TRBJ2-5; the match to TRBD1 covers 7 bases. Germline V lookup: CDR1 SQVTM, CDR2 ANQGSEA. Losses at the gene ends were 7 bases for V and 5 bases for J; bases not matched to a gene: 10. CDR3 length equals 13 residues. This CDR3 is CSGGRDSRETQYF. CDR3 DNA sequence: TGCAGCGGGGGTCGGGACAGTCGGGAGACCCAGTACTTC.

This chain links TRBV12-3 or TRBV12-4 with TRBJ1-2; the D is unclear. V gave up 5 bases and J gave up 7 bases, with 26 bases separating them. The CDR3 runs to 17 residues. The CDR3, as DNA: TGTGCCAGCAGTCCTACCGGAACACTGTTCACCATCGGTGGCTACACCTTC. It specifies CASSPTGTLFTIGGYTF.

This clonotype was found a few times. The chain links TRBV4-2 to TRBJ2-1, with D tentatively TRBD2 (6 bases). Germline CDR1 LGHNA, CDR2 YNFKEQ. V was cut by 0 bases and J by 2 bases, with 11 bases left in between. The CDR3 spans 16 residues. For the CDR3, the DNA is TGTGCCAGCAGCCAAGATGGAGGGAATACCTACAATGAGCAGTTCTTC. Amino acid sequence: CASSQDGGNTYNEQFF.

The chain links TRBV12-5 to TRBJ2-7, with D unresolved. V was shortened by 3 bases and J by 4 bases, with 4 bases between the two germline ends. The germline V gene encodes CDR1 LGHNT and CDR2 FRNRAP. CDR3 length: 11 residues. The CDR3 loop is CASGLIYEQYF. In DNA form, the CDR3 reads TGTGCTAGTGGTTTAATTTACGAGCAGTACTTC.

This clonotype was seen more than once but under ten times. The V call is TRBV5-5, the J call TRBJ1-3; TRBD1 matches 7 bases. Germline V gives CDR1 SGHKS, CDR2 YYEKEE (reference sequence). Trimming at V came to 4 bases and at J to 1 base, leaving 5 bases not matched to a gene. The CDR3 totals 15 residues. DNA of the CDR3: TGTGCCAGCAGCCCAGGGGGGTTGTCTGGAAACACCATATATTTT. It codes for CASSPGGLSGNTIYF.